The next 2 T cell receptor beta chains were all read from a single sample in a study of T-cell memory formation after mild COVID-19. Via MiXCR, TCRdb re-called the 5' RACE reads, giving one row per CDR3 protein. The table includes over 350,000 distinct CDR3 sequences, approximately 15% detected once. The material sequenced was PBMCs or a T cell subset sorted from them (not recorded which). The origin of the receptors is a man aged 18 to 35 who had mild COVID-19 (a few samples of this study predate the infection). Cell type and time point are not known.

This clonotype was counted only a few times. The V call is TRBV7-9, the J call TRBJ1-1, with no clear D. V gave up 1 base and J gave up 1 base, with 4 bases separating them. The CDR3 has 13 amino acids. Germline V gene lookup returns CDR1 SEHNR and CDR2 FQNEAQ (reference sequence). The CDR3 sequence is CASSLVTNTEAFF. The DNA for the CDR3 is TGTGCCAGCAGCTTAGTGACGAACACTGAAGCTTTCTTT.

This clonotype turned up a few times. V gene TRBV12-3 or TRBV12-4 combines with J gene TRBJ2-5; D unclear. Deletions cut 8 bases from V and 5 bases from J, with 18 bases between. This CDR3 spans 14 amino acids. The CDR3 sequence: CASGLSLSVETQYF. Here the CDR3 DNA reads TGTGCCAGCGGGTTGAGCCTTTCTGTGGAGACCCAGTACTTC.